Listed below are T cell receptor beta chains from one sample, sequenced in a study of blood T cell repertoires in COVID-19. TCRdb keeps only in-frame clones here, not all; method: immunoSEQ multiplex PCR. The sample carries under 150,000 clones, 84% recorded once. Sequenced input: PBMCs or T cells enriched from blood (not recorded which). The source is a man in his fifties in a cohort exposed to, infected with or recovered from COVID-19 (not recorded which). Each CDR3 is given with its conserved first and last residue. A D gene is named only where the DNA matches it firmly. The listing skips clone size in some rows; elsewhere it reads once, few, many or a size class.

V: TRBV11-2; J: TRBJ2-5; size: .; D: TRBD2; DNA: TGTGCCAGCAGCCTGCAGACTAGCGGGGCGGGGGAGACCCAGTACTTC; CDR3: CASSLQTSGAGETQYF
V: TRBV10-2; J: TRBJ1-1; size: .; D: TRBD1; DNA: TGCGCCAGCAGCGAGAGGGGACAGGGGGCCGGGGCTTTCTTT; CDR3: CASSERGQGAGAFF
V: TRBV5-5; J: TRBJ2-5; size: .; D: .; DNA: TGTGCCAGCAAGGCGGGTCCCCAAGAGACCCAGTACTTC; CDR3: CASKAGPQETQYF
V: TRBV3-1/TRBV3-2; J: TRBJ2-1; size: .; D: TRBD2; DNA: TGTGCCAGCAGCCAAGCGAGCGGGGGAGTGTGGAATGAGCAGTTCTTC; CDR3: CASSQASGGVWNEQFF
V: TRBV6-6; J: TRBJ1-2; size: once; D: TRBD1; DNA: TGTGCCAGCAGGCCCGGGACAGCGAACTATGGCTACACCTTC; CDR3: CASRPGTANYGYTF
V: TRBV3-1/TRBV3-2; J: TRBJ1-5; size: .; D: TRBD1; DNA: TGTGCCAGCAGCCAAGGACGACAGGGGAAAGGTCAGCCCCAGCATTTT; CDR3: CASSQGRQGKGQPQHF
V: TRBV9; J: TRBJ2-7; size: .; D: TRBD2; DNA: TGTGCCAGCAGCTATGGACTAGACTCCTACGAGCAGTACTTC; CDR3: CASSYGLDSYEQYF
V: TRBV7-8; J: TRBJ2-3; size: .; D: TRBD2; DNA: TGTGCCAGCAGCCCGTGGACTAGCGCAGACACAGATACGCAGTATTTT; CDR3: CASSPWTSADTDTQYF
V: TRBV28; J: TRBJ2-1; size: .; D: .; DNA: TGTGCCAGCAGTCTAGGCGGCACGTTTGGTGATGAGCAGTTCTTC; CDR3: CASSLGGTFGDEQFF
V: TRBV29-1; J: TRBJ2-1; size: .; D: TRBD1; DNA: TGCAGCTTACCCTGGGACAGTCCGCTTTACCGACGTCGGTTCTTC; CDR3: CSLPWDSPLYRRRFF
V: TRBV10-3; J: TRBJ2-5; size: .; D: .; DNA: TGTGCCATCAGTGAGTCAAGCGGCCAAGAGACCCAGTACTTC; CDR3: CAISESSGQETQYF
V: TRBV6-5; J: TRBJ1-1; size: .; D: TRBD1; DNA: TGTGCCAGCAGGACGGGACAGGGTGCAGCTTTCTTT; CDR3: CASRTGQGAAFF
V: TRBV6-5; J: TRBJ1-1; size: .; D: .; DNA: TGTGCCAGCAGTTACTCCAGGCAAAAGATGAACACTGAAGCTTTCTTT; CDR3: CASSYSRQKMNTEAFF
V: TRBV5-1; J: TRBJ1-1; size: .; D: TRBD1; DNA: TGCGCCAGCAGCCCCCCGGGGACAGCGAACACTGAAGCTTTCTTT; CDR3: CASSPPGTANTEAFF
V: TRBV14; J: TRBJ2-2; size: .; D: TRBD2; DNA: TGTGCCAGCAGCTTCCGACTAGCTAGCGGGGAGCTGTTTTTT; CDR3: CASSFRLASGELFF
V: TRBV14; J: TRBJ1-3; size: .; D: .; DNA: TGTGCCAGCAGCCCAAACCTGTCGGGGTCTGGAAACACCATATATTTT; CDR3: CASSPNLSGSGNTIYF
V: TRBV19; J: TRBJ2-1; size: .; D: .; DNA: TGTGCCAGTAGTATCTACGCCGACTCCTACAATGAGCAGTTCTTC; CDR3: CASSIYADSYNEQFF
V: TRBV19; J: TRBJ1-5; size: .; D: TRBD1; DNA: TGTGCCAGTAGGGAACAGGGGGCGCCCAATCAGCCCCAGCATTTT; CDR3: CASREQGAPNQPQHF
V: TRBV19; J: TRBJ1-1; size: .; D: .; DNA: TGTGCCAGTAGTATAGATTATCGGGGGGACACTGAAGCTTTCTTT; CDR3: CASSIDYRGDTEAFF
V: TRBV2; J: TRBJ2-2; size: .; D: .; DNA: TGTGCCAGCACCCATGGGTCAGGGAGGGGGACCGGGGAGCTGTTTTTT; CDR3: CASTHGSGRGTGELFF
V: TRBV27; J: TRBJ1-5; size: .; D: .; DNA: TGTGCCAGCAGTTTAAGGGGTGTTGGTAGTCAGCCCCAGCATTTT; CDR3: CASSLRGVGSQPQHF
V: TRBV18; J: TRBJ2-3; size: .; D: .; DNA: TGTGCCAGCTCACCCATGACGGGTGCGGGGCTCACAGATACGCAGTATTTT; CDR3: CASSPMTGAGLTDTQYF
V: TRBV12-1; J: TRBJ2-1; size: .; D: .; DNA: TGTGCCAGCAGCCGACCCTTAGCGGGAAACTCCTACAATGAGCAGTTCTTC; CDR3: CASSRPLAGNSYNEQFF
V: TRBV25-1; J: TRBJ1-2; size: .; D: TRBD1; DNA: TGTGCCAGCAGTGAAACGGGGACAGGGACTATCTATTATGGCTACACCTTC; CDR3: CASSETGTGTIYYGYTF
V: TRBV27; J: TRBJ1-5; size: .; D: TRBD1; DNA: TGTGCCAGCAGTTCGGGACAGGGCCTGGAGGGCAATCAGCCCCAGCATTTT; CDR3: CASSSGQGLEGNQPQHF
V: TRBV2; J: TRBJ1-5; size: .; D: .; DNA: TGTGCCAGCAGTGCCATGGACAGCTGGTTGGAGCCCCAGCATTTT; CDR3: CASSAMDSWLEPQHF
V: TRBV10-2; J: TRBJ2-5; size: few; D: .; DNA: TGCGCCAGCAGTGACAGGGGAGAGACCCAGTACTTC; CDR3: CASSDRGETQYF
V: TRBV6-5; J: TRBJ2-7; size: .; D: TRBD1; DNA: TGTGCCACGCGAGGGGGCTTCGAGCAGTACTTC; CDR3: CATRGGFEQYF
V: TRBV2; J: TRBJ1-6; size: few; D: .; DNA: TGTGCCAGCAGCCTTCGGGGGAACCCCCACGAACTCCACTTT; CDR3: CASSLRGNPHELHF
V: TRBV27; J: TRBJ1-2; size: .; D: .; DNA: TGTGCCAGCAGCCGAACGGGGAACTATGGCTACACCTTC; CDR3: CASSRTGNYGYTF
V: TRBV7-9; J: TRBJ1-2; size: .; D: .; DNA: TGTGCCAGCACCCTGGGGGCTGTGAGTCTCTATGGCTACACCTTC; CDR3: CASTLGAVSLYGYTF
V: TRBV3-1/TRBV3-2; J: TRBJ2-5; size: .; D: .; DNA: TGTGCCAGCAGCCAAGGGGGCCCGGGGACCCAGTACTTC; CDR3: CASSQGGPGTQYF
V: TRBV7-2; J: TRBJ1-5; size: once; D: .; DNA: TGTGCCAGCAGCTTAGGCGGCAGTCGTAATCAGCCCCAGCATTTT; CDR3: CASSLGGSRNQPQHF
V: TRBV5-1; J: TRBJ1-2; size: .; D: .; DNA: TGCGCCAGCAGCTTGGACAGTGACTATGGCTACACCTTC; CDR3: CASSLDSDYGYTF
V: TRBV25-1; J: TRBJ1-4; size: .; D: TRBD1; DNA: TGTGCCAGCAGTGAATTCTCCGGGACAGGGTATGAAAAACTGTTTTTT; CDR3: CASSEFSGTGYEKLFF
V: TRBV9; J: TRBJ1-1; size: .; D: .; DNA: TGTGCCAGCAGCGTAGCGGACCAGGGGTACACTGAAGCTTTCTTT; CDR3: CASSVADQGYTEAFF
V: TRBV7-7; J: TRBJ2-1; size: .; D: TRBD2; DNA: TGTGCCAGCAGCTTAGGGGAAGCGGGAGGGCCGGGTGAGCAGTTCTTC; CDR3: CASSLGEAGGPGEQFF
V: TRBV11-2; J: TRBJ1-1; size: .; D: .; DNA: TGTGCCAGCAGCCTAGCCCCTCCGAACACTGAAGCTTTCTTT; CDR3: CASSLAPPNTEAFF
V: TRBV5-4; J: TRBJ2-7; size: few; D: TRBD2; DNA: TGTGCCAGCAGCACCCGACTAGCGGGAGGTTACGAGCAGTACTTC; CDR3: CASSTRLAGGYEQYF
V: TRBV19; J: TRBJ1-4; size: .; D: TRBD1; DNA: TGTGCCAGTAGTACCTCGTCGGGGACAGGGGTTGGAAAACTGTTTTTT; CDR3: CASSTSSGTGVGKLFF
V: TRBV28; J: TRBJ2-7; size: .; D: TRBD1; DNA: TGTGCCAGCAGTCCCACCTGGGACAGGGGGTACGAGCAGTACTTC; CDR3: CASSPTWDRGYEQYF
V: TRBV11-2; J: TRBJ2-5; size: .; D: TRBD2; DNA: TGTGCCAGCACCCAGGGAGGGGCGGTGATCCAAGAGACCCAGTACTTC; CDR3: CASTQGGAVIQETQYF
V: TRBV6-5; J: TRBJ1-1; size: .; D: .; DNA: TGTGCCAGCAGTTACTCGAGGGCCGCGAACACTGAAGCTTTCTTT; CDR3: CASSYSRAANTEAFF
V: TRBV3-1/TRBV3-2; J: TRBJ1-2; size: .; D: .; DNA: TGTGCCAGCAGCCAACGGGACTATGGCTACACCTTC; CDR3: CASSQRDYGYTF
V: TRBV2; J: TRBJ2-6; size: .; D: .; DNA: TGTGCCAGCAGGATCCGGGACACCTCCTCTGGGGCCAACGTCCTGACTTTC; CDR3: CASRIRDTSSGANVLTF